Listed below are T cell receptor beta chains from one sample, sequenced in a study of T cells after posttransplantation cyclophosphamide. TCRdb keeps only in-frame clones here, not all; method: immunoSEQ multiplex PCR. The profile covers roughly 17,000 clones, with less than 90% appearing a single time and over 8% taken by the ten largest. The sequencing input was memory CD4+ T cells sorted from blood. All receptors derive from a man younger than 45 in good health and a related stem cell transplant donor. CDR3s include the opening cysteine and the closing phenylalanine or tryptophan. D genes are given only for firm matches. Part of the rows lack a size; the others show once, few, many or a class for expanded clones.

>.|TRBV9|TRBJ1-1|.
CASSVHGGIAEAFF
TGTGCCAGCAGCGTTCACGGGGGGATTGCTGAAGCTTTCTTT
>.|TRBV7-9|TRBJ2-5|TRBD2
CASITGLGAQETQYF
TGTGCCAGCATCACCGGACTAGGGGCCCAAGAGACCCAGTACTTC
>.|TRBV4-3|TRBJ1-2|.
CASSQQQGANYGYTF
TGCGCCAGCAGCCAACAACAGGGTGCTAACTATGGCTACACCTTC
>.|TRBV7-6|TRBJ1-3|.
CASSLARVVGNTIYF
TGTGCCAGCAGCTTAGCGCGTGTCGTTGGAAACACCATATATTTT
>.|TRBV6-5|TRBJ2-6|.
CASSYRSLAGANVLTF
TGTGCCAGCAGTTACCGCTCTTTAGCTGGGGCCAACGTCCTGACTTTC
>.|TRBV29-1|TRBJ2-3|.
CSAEGLWQGVVTDTQYF
TGCAGCGCCGAAGGCTTGTGGCAGGGTGTTGTGACAGATACGCAGTATTTT
>.|TRBV2|TRBJ1-2|TRBD1
CASSESTGNGCGYTF
TGTGCCAGCAGTGAATCGACAGGGAATGGCTGTGGCTACACCTTC
>.|TRBV6-1|TRBJ2-3|TRBD2
CASSAGTLSGGYTDTQYF
TGTGCCAGCAGTGCCGGCACCCTTAGCGGGGGATACACAGATACGCAGTATTTT
>.|TRBV16|TRBJ2-6|.
CASSQSQAGANVLTF
TGTGCCAGCAGCCAATCCCAGGCTGGGGCCAACGTCCTGACTTTC
>.|TRBV5-1|TRBJ2-7|TRBD1
CASSLAVGQGSYEQYF
TGCGCCAGCAGCTTGGCCGTGGGACAGGGTTCCTACGAGCAGTACTTC
>few|TRBV6-5|TRBJ2-2|.
CASSYARKTGELFF
TGTGCCAGCAGTTACGCCAGGAAGACCGGGGAGCTGTTTTTT
>.|TRBV4-1|TRBJ1-5|.
CASSQDLRGNQPQHF
TGCGCCAGCAGCCAAGATCTCAGGGGCAATCAGCCCCAGCATTTT
>few|TRBV7-2|TRBJ2-1|TRBD1
CASSFGQGPADEQFF
TGTGCCAGCAGCTTCGGACAGGGGCCCGCAGATGAGCAGTTCTTC
>.|TRBV4-3|TRBJ2-5|TRBD1
CASSQHTGQGQETQYF
TGCGCCAGCAGCCAACATACGGGACAGGGTCAAGAGACCCAGTACTTC
>.|TRBV6-4|TRBJ2-3|TRBD2
CASSPSGGSADTQYF
TGTGCCAGCAGCCCTAGCGGGGGATCGGCAGATACGCAGTATTTT
>.|TRBV11-2|TRBJ2-1|TRBD1
CASSSLRTGRNQYNEQFF
TGTGCCAGCAGCTCCCTTCGGACAGGCAGAAATCAATACAATGAGCAGTTCTTC
>.|TRBV14|TRBJ2-5|TRBD1
CASSPWDRGGETQYF
TGTGCCAGCAGCCCTTGGGACAGGGGAGGAGAGACCCAGTACTTC
>.|TRBV18|TRBJ1-1|TRBD1
CASSAGQGAEAFF
TGTGCCAGCTCGGCCGGACAGGGCGCTGAAGCTTTCTTT
>.|TRBV11-2|TRBJ2-1|.
CASSLEGELYNEQFF
TGTGCCAGCAGTCTTGAGGGGGAGCTCTACAATGAGCAGTTCTTC
>.|TRBV7-9|TRBJ2-3|TRBD1
CASSNDRVQDTQYF
TGTGCCAGCAGCAACGACAGGGTTCAAGATACGCAGTATTTT
>.|TRBV29-1|TRBJ1-1|TRBD1
CSADRGATEAFF
TGCAGCGCCGACAGGGGGGCCACTGAAGCTTTCTTT
>.|TRBV6-5|TRBJ2-7|TRBD2
CATTLAASYEQYF
TGTGCCACCACCCTAGCGGCGTCCTACGAGCAGTACTTC
>.|TRBV19|TRBJ2-5|TRBD1
CASSKTGGETQYF
TGTGCCAGTAGTAAGACAGGGGGAGAGACCCAGTACTTC
>once|TRBV18|TRBJ1-5|.
CASSPTDLDQPQHF
TGTGCCAGCTCCCCTACAGACCTTGATCAGCCCCAGCATTTT
>.|TRBV28|TRBJ1-1|.
CASSFPGGNTEAFF
TGTGCCAGCAGTTTCCCGGGGGGGAACACTGAAGCTTTCTTT
>once|TRBV6-1|TRBJ2-5|.
CASRSVETQYF
TGTGCCAGCAGGAGTGTGGAGACCCAGTACTTC
>few|TRBV5-1|TRBJ1-1|.
CASSLGHDTEAFF
TGCGCCAGCAGCCTCGGACATGACACTGAAGCTTTCTTT
>.|TRBV19|TRBJ1-1|TRBD1
CASTMGQGSKAFF
TGTGCCAGTACTATGGGACAGGGGAGCAAAGCTTTCTTT
>.|TRBV18|TRBJ1-4|.
CASSPTSRDEKLFF
TGTGCCAGCTCACCAACGAGTCGGGATGAAAAACTGTTTTTT
>.|TRBV19|TRBJ2-7|.
CASSPTSGTVPYEQYF
TGTGCCAGTAGTCCGACATCCGGGACTGTCCCCTACGAGCAGTACTTC
>once|TRBV7-8|TRBJ2-2|TRBD1
CASSLALQGVNTGELFF
TGTGCCAGCAGCTTAGCGTTACAGGGGGTGAACACCGGGGAGCTGTTTTTT
>.|TRBV11-2|TRBJ1-1|.
CASSLQGYTEAFF
TGTGCCAGCAGCTTACAGGGGTACACTGAAGCTTTCTTT
>.|TRBV18|TRBJ1-5|.
CASSPRNQGATQPQHF
TGTGCCAGCTCACCACGCAACCAGGGTGCCACCCAGCCCCAGCATTTT
>.|TRBV7-8|TRBJ1-4|TRBD1
CASSLRGGTGSEKLFF
TGTGCCAGCAGCCTAAGAGGCGGGACAGGGAGCGAAAAACTGTTTTTT
>.|TRBV21-1|TRBJ2-7|.
CASSSRGPATISYEQYF
TGTGCCAGCAGCAGTAGAGGACCGGCGACTATTTCCTACGAGCAGTACTTC
>.|TRBV28|TRBJ1-5|TRBD1
CASSLETGWNSNQPQHF
TGTGCCAGCAGTTTAGAGACAGGGTGGAATAGCAATCAGCCCCAGCATTTT
>.|TRBV5-1|TRBJ2-3|TRBD2
CASSLLAGGSTDTQYF
TGCGCCAGCAGCTTACTAGCGGGGGGTAGCACAGATACGCAGTATTTT
>.|TRBV9|TRBJ2-3|TRBD2
CASSEAAGGSTDTQYF
TGTGCCAGCAGCGAGGCAGCGGGGGGTAGCACAGATACGCAGTATTTT
>.|TRBV28|TRBJ2-3|.
CASSSFDRGSTDTQYF
TGTGCCAGCAGTTCATTCGACAGAGGAAGCACAGATACGCAGTATTTT
>once|TRBV5-6|TRBJ1-5|.
CASSSLNGQLNQPQHF
TGTGCCAGCAGCTCCCTGAACGGACAGCTCAATCAGCCCCAGCATTTT
>.|TRBV19|TRBJ2-7|TRBD1
CASSITGGREQYF
TGTGCCAGTAGTATCACAGGGGGCCGTGAGCAGTACTTC
>few|TRBV4-1|TRBJ1-2|.
CASSQQALSNDGYTF
TGCGCCAGCAGCCAACAAGCGCTCTCCAACGATGGCTACACCTTC
>.|TRBV7-6|TRBJ2-2|.
CASSSGLSTGELFF
TGTGCCAGCAGCTCGGGACTGTCGACCGGGGAGCTGTTTTTT
>.|TRBV7-9|TRBJ2-1|.
CASTATPGSYNEQFF
TGTGCCAGCACCGCTACCCCAGGCTCCTACAATGAGCAGTTCTTC
>.|TRBV7-3|TRBJ2-1|TRBD2
CASSFLAGGAYNEQFF
TGTGCCAGCAGCTTCCTAGCGGGGGGCGCCTACAATGAGCAGTTCTTC
>.|TRBV6-5|TRBJ2-5|TRBD1
CASSLGQGVYQETQYF
TGTGCCAGCAGTTTAGGACAGGGGGTGTACCAAGAGACCCAGTACTTC
>few|TRBV10-3|TRBJ2-1|TRBD2
CAASTSGGAGGYNEQFF
TGTGCCGCCTCGACTAGCGGGGGGGCAGGGGGGTACAATGAGCAGTTCTTC
>.|TRBV11-2|TRBJ1-2|TRBD1
CASSHGVDREGTF
TGTGCCAGCAGCCATGGTGTGGACAGGGAGGGCACCTTC
>few|TRBV7-9|TRBJ2-7|TRBD1
CASSLIRTGLPYEQYF
TGTGCCAGCAGCTTAATTAGGACAGGACTTCCCTACGAGCAGTACTTC
>.|TRBV7-2|TRBJ1-2|TRBD1
CASSLGTGRGGYTF
TGTGCCAGCAGCTTAGGGACAGGGCGGGGTGGCTACACCTTC
>.|TRBV6-1|TRBJ2-5|.
CASSGRGAGQETQYF
TGTGCCAGCAGTGGACGCGGAGCGGGCCAAGAGACCCAGTACTTC
>once|TRBV6-1|TRBJ2-1|.
CASRFGNEQFF
TGTGCCAGCAGATTCGGGAATGAGCAGTTCTTC
>.|TRBV29-1|TRBJ2-7|.
CSVEATGRGYEQYF
TGCAGCGTTGAAGCGACAGGCCGGGGCTACGAGCAGTACTTC
>.|TRBV25-1|TRBJ1-4|TRBD1
CASSKQGSNEKLFF
TGTGCCAGCAGCAAACAGGGGTCTAATGAAAAACTGTTTTTT
>.|TRBV18|TRBJ2-5|TRBD2
CASSRAGEGETQYF
TGTGCCAGCTCACGAGCGGGGGAAGGGGAGACCCAGTACTTC
>.|TRBV6-4|TRBJ2-1|TRBD2
CASSDSRGGNNEQFF
TGTGCCAGCAGTGACTCCCGGGGGGGCAACAATGAGCAGTTCTTC
>.|TRBV10-2|TRBJ2-1|TRBD1
CASTEGRGRNNEQFF
TGCGCCAGCACCGAGGGAAGGGGGCGGAACAATGAGCAGTTCTTC
>.|TRBV7-2|TRBJ2-3|.
CASSLRSGASTDTQYF
TGTGCCAGCAGCTTAAGATCAGGGGCTAGCACAGATACGCAGTATTTT
>.|TRBV23-1|TRBJ2-7|.
CAGLPGTIEYEQYF
TGCGCCGGGCTCCCCGGGACAATTGAATACGAGCAGTACTTC